This T cell receptor beta chain came from a study of tumor and adjacent non-tumor tissue in lung cancer. Study-wide findings and caveats: Top 100 clones took a larger repertoire share in normal lung.

With respect to this clonotype: The antigen is unknown. The junction departs from germline at one end; a sequencing error may be responsible.

No cell sorting was done before RNA was extracted from the tissue. A modified ARM-PCR protocol with three rounds of nested PCR amplified TCRbeta. TCRdb independently ran MiXCR on the multiplex PCR reads; one entry per CDR3 protein. The sample lists tens of thousands of distinct CDR3 sequences; 72% were seen once. The CDR3 is 14 amino acids. Germline CDR1 MNHNY, CDR2 SVGAGI (reference sequence). Sequencing was carried out using lung tumor tissue. This sequence joins TRBV6-6 and TRBJ1-5, with 8 bases that match TRBD1. The sequence came from a woman aged 40 to 49 with non-small cell lung cancer. The CDR3: CASSTQGVGQPQHF. For the CDR3, the DNA is TGTGCCAGCAGCACACAGGGGGTAGGCCAGCCACAGCATTTT.